This T cell receptor (beta chain) was sequenced during a study of T-cell memory formation after mild COVID-19. Study-level background: The two donors had largely donor-specific TCR clusters. General observations from the study: Memory from before infection featured some responding clones, which suggests cross-reactive memory joined.

TCRdb itself ran the 5' RACE reads through MiXCR, one entry per CDR3 protein. Here the sample spans about 600,000 distinct CDR3 sequences, about a fifth being singletons. Points on this clonotype: Its antigen is undetermined.

The sample comprised PBMCs or a T cell subset sorted from them (not recorded which). This TCR was recovered from an adult woman who had mild COVID-19 (a few samples of this study predate the infection). Cell type and time point are not known.

The CDR3 loop is CASSLLGLDADTQYF. The CDR3 nucleotides are TGTGCCAGCAGCTTACTTGGACTAGATGCAGATACGCAGTATTTT. V and J are TRBV7-2 and TRBJ2-3; 7 nucleotides match TRBD2. V shed 2 bases and J 4 bases; nucleotides not matched to a gene: 6. The CDR3 contains 15 residues. The germline gives CDR1 SGHTA, CDR2 FQGNSA.